This T cell receptor beta chain was sequenced during a study of blood T cell repertoires in COVID-19. Study at large: COVID-19 samples from acute and convalescent phases originated in the United States, Italy and Spain. Nucleic acid was either cDNA or gDNA, and it came from T cells, B-cell-depleted T cells, or PBMCs.

The ends were cut back, 1 base at V and 5 bases at J, with 12 bases in the middle. The CDR3 extends over 15 amino acids. CDR1 SGHNT and CDR2 YENEEA come from the germline V gene. The table came from immunoSEQ multiplex PCR; TCRdb's copy has only in-frame clones and leaves some out. There are a few hundred thousand clones in the sample; more than 65% occur only once, and around 1.5% lies in the top ten. This receptor was taken from a woman in her 40s who had recovered from COVID-19. The sample was peripheral blood. The chain has TRBV11-3 and TRBJ1-5; D is ambiguous. CDR3 DNA: TGTGCCAGCAGCTTAGGAGGGAGTGGGTATCAGCCCCAGCATTTT. As protein: CASSLGGSGYQPQHF.